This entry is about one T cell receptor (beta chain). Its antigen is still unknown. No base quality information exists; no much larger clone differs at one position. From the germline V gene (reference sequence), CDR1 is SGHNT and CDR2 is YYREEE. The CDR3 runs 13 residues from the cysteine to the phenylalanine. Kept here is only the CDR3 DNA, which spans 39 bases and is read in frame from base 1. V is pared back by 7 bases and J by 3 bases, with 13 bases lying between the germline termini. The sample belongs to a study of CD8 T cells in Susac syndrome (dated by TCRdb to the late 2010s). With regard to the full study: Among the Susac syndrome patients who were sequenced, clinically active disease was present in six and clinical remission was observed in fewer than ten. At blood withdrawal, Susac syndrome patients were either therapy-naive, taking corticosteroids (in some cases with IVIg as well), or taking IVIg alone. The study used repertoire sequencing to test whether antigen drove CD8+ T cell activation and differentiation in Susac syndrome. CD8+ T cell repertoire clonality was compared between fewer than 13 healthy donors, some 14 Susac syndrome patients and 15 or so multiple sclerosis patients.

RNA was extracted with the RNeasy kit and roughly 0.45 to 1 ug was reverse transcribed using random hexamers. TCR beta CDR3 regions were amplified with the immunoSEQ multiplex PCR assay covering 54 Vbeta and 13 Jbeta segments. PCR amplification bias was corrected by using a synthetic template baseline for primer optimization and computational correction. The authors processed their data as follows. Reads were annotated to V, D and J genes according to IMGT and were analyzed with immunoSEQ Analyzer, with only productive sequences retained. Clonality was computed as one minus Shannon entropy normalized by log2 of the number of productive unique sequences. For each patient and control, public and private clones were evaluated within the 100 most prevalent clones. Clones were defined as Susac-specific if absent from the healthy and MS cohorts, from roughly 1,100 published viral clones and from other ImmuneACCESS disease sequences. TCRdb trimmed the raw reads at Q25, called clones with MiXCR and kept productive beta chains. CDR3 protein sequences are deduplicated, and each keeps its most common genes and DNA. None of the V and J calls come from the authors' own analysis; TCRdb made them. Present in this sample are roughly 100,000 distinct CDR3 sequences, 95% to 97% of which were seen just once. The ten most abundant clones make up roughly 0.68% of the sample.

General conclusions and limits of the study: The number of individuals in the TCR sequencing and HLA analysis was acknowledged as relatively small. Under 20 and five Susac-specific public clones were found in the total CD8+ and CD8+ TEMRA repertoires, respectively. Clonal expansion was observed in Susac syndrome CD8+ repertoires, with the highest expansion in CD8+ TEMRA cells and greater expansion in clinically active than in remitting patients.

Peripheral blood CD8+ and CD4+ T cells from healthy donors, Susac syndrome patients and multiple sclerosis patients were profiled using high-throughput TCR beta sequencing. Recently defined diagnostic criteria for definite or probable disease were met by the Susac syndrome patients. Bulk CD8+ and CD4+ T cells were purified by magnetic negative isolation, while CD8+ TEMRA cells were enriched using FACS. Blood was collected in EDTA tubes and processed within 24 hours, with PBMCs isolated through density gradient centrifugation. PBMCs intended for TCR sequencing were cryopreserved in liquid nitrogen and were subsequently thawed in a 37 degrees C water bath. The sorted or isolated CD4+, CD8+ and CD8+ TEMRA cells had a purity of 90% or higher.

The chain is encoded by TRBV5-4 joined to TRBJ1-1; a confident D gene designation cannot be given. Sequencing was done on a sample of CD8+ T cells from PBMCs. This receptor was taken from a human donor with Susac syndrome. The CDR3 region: CASAEMIDTEAFF. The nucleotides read TGTGCCAGCGCAGAGATGATAGACACTGAAGCTTTCTTT.